These T cell receptor beta chains were read from a single sample in a study of blood T cell repertoires in COVID-19. Only in-frame clones appear in the TCRdb table, and some are missing; sequencing was by immunoSEQ multiplex PCR. The sample holds around 150,000 clones, roughly 90% seen once. What was sequenced was peripheral blood. These receptors were obtained from a man aged 60-69 years with acute or convalescent COVID-19. Each CDR3 is given with its conserved first and last residue. D genes are given only for firm matches. Only some rows state a clone size, as once, few, many or a class for expanded clones.

j_gene: TRBJ2-4; abundance: .; v_gene: TRBV24-1; d_gene: .; CDR3aa: CATSDLPRWRLLAKNIQYF; CDR3nt: TGTGCCACCAGTGATTTACCCAGGTGGAGGCTTCTAGCCAAAAACATTCAGTACTTC
j_gene: TRBJ1-6; abundance: few; v_gene: TRBV6-1; d_gene: .; CDR3aa: CASSESLTGAAWSPLHF; CDR3nt: TGTGCCAGCAGTGAATCCCTGACAGGTGCCGCCTGGTCACCCCTCCACTTT
j_gene: TRBJ1-4; abundance: .; v_gene: TRBV4-1; d_gene: .; CDR3aa: CASSQAGGGEKLFF; CDR3nt: TGCGCCAGCAGCCAAGCTGGGGGCGGGGAAAAACTGTTTTTT
j_gene: TRBJ1-6; abundance: few; v_gene: TRBV6-2/TRBV6-3; d_gene: .; CDR3aa: CASSRGSTTHLHF; CDR3nt: TGTGCCAGCAGTCGAGGAAGCACCACCCATCTCCACTTT
j_gene: TRBJ1-1; abundance: .; v_gene: TRBV12-3/TRBV12-4; d_gene: TRBD1; CDR3aa: CASRTGFSEAFF; CDR3nt: TGTGCCAGCAGGACAGGGTTTTCTGAAGCTTTCTTT
j_gene: TRBJ2-7; abundance: .; v_gene: TRBV6-1; d_gene: TRBD1; CDR3aa: CASSEAFYGTGAYEQYF; CDR3nt: TGTGCCAGCAGTGAAGCTTTTTACGGGACAGGGGCCTACGAGCAGTACTTC
j_gene: TRBJ1-1; abundance: few; v_gene: TRBV9; d_gene: .; CDR3aa: CASSVVGGDNEAFF; CDR3nt: TGTGCCAGCAGCGTAGTCGGTGGGGACAATGAAGCTTTCTTT
j_gene: TRBJ1-1; abundance: .; v_gene: TRBV5-1; d_gene: TRBD1; CDR3aa: CASSLGATGARAFF; CDR3nt: TGCGCCAGCAGCTTGGGGGCGACAGGGGCTAGAGCTTTCTTT
j_gene: TRBJ1-3; abundance: .; v_gene: TRBV3-1/TRBV3-2; d_gene: .; CDR3aa: CASPAGNTIYF; CDR3nt: TGTGCCAGCCCGGCTGGAAACACCATATATTTT
j_gene: TRBJ2-5; abundance: .; v_gene: TRBV30; d_gene: .; CDR3aa: CAWSLDSLWETQYF; CDR3nt: TGTGCCTGGAGTTTGGACAGCCTATGGGAGACCCAGTACTTC
j_gene: TRBJ2-3; abundance: .; v_gene: TRBV7-8; d_gene: .; CDR3aa: CASSSGSRATDTQYF; CDR3nt: TGTGCCAGCAGCTCCGGGAGTCGGGCGACAGATACGCAGTATTTT
j_gene: TRBJ2-3; abundance: .; v_gene: TRBV6-6; d_gene: .; CDR3aa: CASTLGVADTQYF; CDR3nt: TGTGCCAGCACGCTAGGCGTGGCAGATACGCAGTATTTT
j_gene: TRBJ2-2; abundance: .; v_gene: TRBV14; d_gene: .; CDR3aa: CASGRKLGHRTIGELFF; CDR3nt: TGTGCCAGCGGTCGAAAATTGGGACATAGAACCATCGGGGAGCTGTTTTTT
j_gene: TRBJ2-2; abundance: .; v_gene: TRBV24-1; d_gene: TRBD2; CDR3aa: CATSDLPQRGGNTGELFF; CDR3nt: TGTGCCACCAGTGATTTGCCCCAGCGGGGGGGGAACACCGGGGAGCTGTTTTTT
j_gene: TRBJ2-3; abundance: .; v_gene: TRBV6-2/TRBV6-3; d_gene: .; CDR3aa: CASSYSSRRTDTQYF; CDR3nt: TGTGCCAGCAGTTACTCGAGCCGTCGCACAGATACGCAGTATTTT
j_gene: TRBJ2-3; abundance: .; v_gene: TRBV6-6; d_gene: TRBD2; CDR3aa: CASSPRYSSGVLRTDTQYF; CDR3nt: TGTGCCAGCAGTCCCCGGTATAGTAGCGGGGTTCTTCGTACAGATACGCAGTATTTT
j_gene: TRBJ1-1; abundance: .; v_gene: TRBV29-1; d_gene: TRBD1; CDR3aa: CSVRAGGTEAFF; CDR3nt: TGCAGCGTCAGGGCAGGGGGCACTGAAGCTTTCTTT
j_gene: TRBJ1-2; abundance: .; v_gene: TRBV6-5; d_gene: TRBD1; CDR3aa: CASSYSSRDSDYGYTF; CDR3nt: TGTGCCAGCAGTTACTCAAGCCGGGACAGCGACTATGGCTACACCTTC
j_gene: TRBJ2-2; abundance: .; v_gene: TRBV7-8; d_gene: TRBD1; CDR3aa: CASSFGQVFNTGELFF; CDR3nt: TGTGCCAGCAGCTTCGGACAGGTATTCAACACCGGGGAGCTGTTTTTT
j_gene: TRBJ1-2; abundance: .; v_gene: TRBV6-5; d_gene: TRBD1; CDR3aa: CASSYYKTGDYGYTF; CDR3nt: TGTGCCAGCAGTTATTACAAGACAGGGGATTATGGCTACACCTTC
j_gene: TRBJ2-7; abundance: .; v_gene: TRBV6-6; d_gene: TRBD1; CDR3aa: CASRSGTGSSYEQYF; CDR3nt: TGTGCCAGCAGGTCCGGGACAGGGAGCTCCTACGAGCAGTACTTC
j_gene: TRBJ2-2; abundance: .; v_gene: TRBV2; d_gene: .; CDR3aa: CASKDNMGTGELFF; CDR3nt: TGTGCCAGCAAGGACAACATGGGGACCGGGGAGCTGTTTTTT
j_gene: TRBJ2-1; abundance: once; v_gene: TRBV7-9; d_gene: .; CDR3aa: CASIEFQGPSNEQFF; CDR3nt: TGTGCCAGCATCGAATTCCAGGGTCCGAGCAATGAGCAGTTCTTC
j_gene: TRBJ2-7; abundance: .; v_gene: TRBV5-1; d_gene: .; CDR3aa: CASRGQYEQYF; CDR3nt: TGCGCCAGCAGGGGGCAGTACGAGCAGTACTTC
j_gene: TRBJ1-2; abundance: .; v_gene: TRBV4-1; d_gene: .; CDR3aa: CASSQVSGNLRGYTF; CDR3nt: TGCGCCAGCAGCCAAGTTTCAGGGAACCTACGTGGCTACACCTTC
j_gene: TRBJ2-7; abundance: .; v_gene: TRBV2; d_gene: TRBD2; CDR3aa: CARGLAGYEQYF; CDR3nt: TGTGCCAGAGGACTAGCGGGGTACGAGCAGTACTTC
j_gene: TRBJ2-6; abundance: .; v_gene: TRBV15; d_gene: TRBD1; CDR3aa: CATSPLGTGGSGANVLTF; CDR3nt: TGTGCCACCAGTCCGCTGGGGACAGGGGGCTCTGGGGCCAACGTCCTGACTTTC
j_gene: TRBJ1-1; abundance: .; v_gene: TRBV5-6; d_gene: .; CDR3aa: CASREGKNTEAFF; CDR3nt: TGTGCCAGCCGTGAGGGAAAGAACACTGAAGCTTTCTTT